This T cell receptor beta chain was observed in a study of PD-L1 blockade in urothelial cancer. Whole-study context: Typically, measured as a median, blood samples had about 140,000 T cells. Study conclusions and caveats: At the 3-week point, tumor-associated blood clones expanded more in durable-benefit patients.

Germline CDR1 KGHSH, CDR2 LQKENI. V lost 4 bases, J lost 5 bases, and 12 bases lay in between. This CDR3 has 14 residues. As for this clone: As yet, its antigen is unknown.

The time point denotes: peripheral blood 6 weeks after treatment start. Data came from immunoSEQ multiplex PCR; TCRdb stores just in-frame clones and leaves some out. The sample shows 42,000 or so clones, 82% of them seen only once. The material was PBMCs, obtained around atezolizumab (anti-PD-L1) treatment. The receptor was isolated from a man aged 55-75 years with urothelial cancer. J is TRBJ1-5 and V is TRBV18; D is perhaps TRBD1 (6 bases). The CDR3 DNA reads TGTGCCAGCTCACAAACAGGGAAGGATCAGCCCCAGCATTTT. Protein: CASSQTGKDQPQHF.